The source of this T cell receptor beta chain is a study of cytomegalovirus exposure and HLA in healthy donors. Study-wide results and limits: A later analysis reportedly found fewer N-insertions in an Asian-associated ancestry cluster than the roughly 680-donor mean. A link between a missense DCLRE1C variant and TCR beta V- and J-gene trimming emerged from a later analysis. A later analysis showed that HLA-associated TCR beta chains had undergone more clonal expansion than equally common others. When analyzed later, the rates of TCR association showed variation by HLA locus, with DRB1 the most and HLA-C the fewest.

This clone has a handful of counts. The antigen is undetermined. Primers: 60 Vbeta forward and 13 Jbeta reverse. Profiling relied on immunoSEQ multiplex PCR, and the TCRdb table lists in-frame clones only, not all of them. The top ten clones hold less than 6.5% of a sample with about 120,000 clones, about 8% of them seen once. The CDR3 is made up of 13 amino acids. Trimming cost V 8 bases and J 2 bases; bases outside gene matches: 0. CDR1 is SNHLY and CDR2 is FYNNEI in the germline V gene. The receptor was derived from a woman in her forties in good health and CMV-seropositive. The rearrangement joins TRBV2 to TRBJ1-6; TRBD1 matches at 7 bases. The sample taken for sequencing was PBMCs. The CDR3 loop is CASGTAYNSPLHF. The CDR3 DNA reads TGTGCCAGCGGGACAGCCTATAATTCACCCCTCCACTTT.